Presented here are 27 T cell receptor beta chains from one specimen sequenced in a study of T cell clonotyping in hematopoietic cell transplantation. The method was immunoSEQ multiplex PCR; TCRdb's version includes in-frame clones alone and lacks a portion of them. The repertoire holds roughly 48,000 clones, with roughly four fifths as singletons. Time point meaning: recipient sample about 28 days before transplant, after cytoreduction. The sample was peripheral blood mononuclear cells, taken before stem cell transplant. These receptors were taken from a man aged 55 to 70 with myelodysplastic syndrome. Some clones in this sample may be carry-over from other donors' samples.

The chain has TRBV11-2 and TRBJ1-3; D gene ambiguous. The CDR3 runs 14 residues. Trimming left V 6 bases short and J 1 base short, with 10 bases between. Germline-derived CDR1 and CDR2 are SGHAT and FQNNGV. CDR3 DNA: TGTGCCAGCAGGCCCGCTGGGTCTGGAAACACCATATATTTT. Amino acid sequence: CASRPAGSGNTIYF.

The J gene is TRBJ1-2, the V gene TRBV27, with D unclear. The CDR3 consists of 13 residues. Germline V CDR1 and CDR2: MNHEY, SMNVEV (reference sequence). Trimming took 6 bases from V and 5 from J, leaving 13 bases between them. The CDR3 nucleotides are TGTGCCAGCAGCCCACGGTTCCGGTATGGCTACACCTTC. Residues: CASSPRFRYGYTF.

The rearrangement joins TRBV19 to TRBJ2-7; possibly TRBD1 for D (5 bases). CDR3 length: 14 amino acids. The germline V gene has CDR1 LNHDA and CDR2 SQIVND (reference sequence). Trimming took off 3 bases at V and 2 bases at J, with 11 bases between the two ends. The CDR3 bases are TGTGCCAGTAGTATGGACACAGGCACCTACGAGCAGTACTTC. This sequence encodes CASSMDTGTYEQYF. Full variable domain (missing parts from reference TRBV19 and TRBJ2-7): DGGITQSPKYLFRKEGQNVTLSCEQNLNHDAMYWYRQDPGQGLRLIYYSQIVNDFQKGDIAEGYSVSREKKESFPLTVTSAQKNPTAFYLCASSMDTGTYEQYFGPGTRLTVT.

The chain employs TRBV11-2 and TRBJ1-1; D perhaps matches TRBD1 (5 bases). This CDR3 is 13 amino acids long. CDR1 SGHAT and CDR2 FQNNGV come from the germline V gene. Between the trimmed V and J ends, which lost 0 bases and 5 bases, there was a span of 7 bases. CDR3 amino acids: CASSLERGTEAFF. Written as DNA, the CDR3 is TGTGCCAGCAGCTTAGAAAGGGGTACTGAAGCTTTCTTT.

The rearrangement uses TRBV13 and TRBJ2-2; 8 bases agree with TRBD1. The germline V gene encodes CDR1 PRHDT and CDR2 FYEKMQ (reference sequence). CDR3 size: 15 residues. The V segment lost 5 bases and the J segment 6 bases; nucleotides outside the gene matches: 8. The CDR3 spells CASSPSGGRAGELFF. The CDR3 region has the DNA TGTGCCAGCAGCCCTTCAGGGGGCCGAGCCGGGGAGCTGTTTTTT. Using reference TRBV13 and TRBJ2-2 for the parts outside the CDR3, the full variable domain is AAGVIQSPRHLIKEKRETATLKCYPIPRHDTVYWYQQGPGQDPQFLISFYEKMQSDKGSIPDRFSAQQFSDYHSELNMSSLELGDSALYFCASSPSGGRAGELFFGEGSRLTVL.

The chain employs TRBV5-1 and TRBJ2-7; TRBD1 matches 10 bases. The CDR3 loop spans 15 amino acids. V trimming: 0 bases; J trimming: 5 bases; junction bases outside the gene matches: 5. CDR1 and CDR2 (germline): SGHRS, YFSETQ. The CDR3 reads CASSLEGQGSNEQYF. The CDR3 DNA is TGCGCCAGCAGCTTGGAGGGACAGGGGAGTAACGAGCAGTACTTC.

The table lists this clone with a few counts. The J gene is TRBJ1-6, the V gene TRBV7-3; 11 bases align to TRBD1. The CDR3 runs 15 residues. Germline V CDR1 and CDR2: SGHTA, FQGTGA. The V segment lost 5 bases and the J segment 10 bases; nucleotides outside the gene matches: 7. The DNA of the CDR3 is TGTGCCAGCAGCCTCGGGACAGGGGGTAGGTCACCCCTCCACTTT. Its protein product is CASSLGTGGRSPLHF.

V usage is TRBV30 and J usage is TRBJ1-2; D not resolved. The ends were cut back, 8 bases at V and 3 bases at J, with 16 bases in the middle. The length of the CDR3 is 13 residues. Germline CDR1 and CDR2: GTSNPN and SVGIG (reference sequence). CDR3 DNA: TGTGCCCACCTCCCCCCCGCCTACTATGGCTACACCTTC. It codes for CAHLPPAYYGYTF.

The V call is TRBV5-6, the J call TRBJ1-6; TRBD1 aligns across 7 bases. Trimming removed 4 bases from V and 0 bases from J; junction bases left unmatched: 13. Germline-derived CDR1 and CDR2 are SGHDT and YYEEEE. This CDR3 comprises 19 residues. The CDR3 nucleotides read TGTGCCAGCAGCCCGACAGGGCCAGATCAGGGCTCCTATAATTCACCCCTCCACTTT. Its protein is CASSPTGPDQGSYNSPLHF. The full variable domain, its missing parts supplied by reference TRBV5-6 and TRBJ1-6, is DAGVTQSPTHLIKTRGQQVTLRCSPKSGHDTVSWYQQALGQGPQFIFQYYEEEERQRGNFPDRFSGHQFPNYSSELNVNALLLGDSALYLCASSPTGPDQGSYNSPLHFGNGTRLTVT.

CDR3 protein: CASSLDFLINYGYTF. The CDR3 region has the DNA TGTGCCAGCAGTCTTGACTTCTTGATTAACTATGGCTACACCTTC. The V and J genes are TRBV6-6 and TRBJ1-2; no clear D. The CDR3 spans 15 residues. Looked up from germline, CDR1 is MNHNY and CDR2 is SVGAGI (reference sequence). Between the trimmed V and J ends, which lost 5 bases and 1 base, there was a span of 14 bases.

This chain uses TRBV7-2 with TRBJ2-7; D is ambiguous. The CDR3 runs to 14 residues. From germline, CDR1 is SGHTA and CDR2 FQGNSA. Trimming stripped 1 base from V and 7 bases from J, with 14 bases between. The CDR3 DNA reads TGTGCCAGCAGCTTAGGACGGGCCTGGAAAGAGCAGTACTTC. The encoded protein is CASSLGRAWKEQYF.

The chain uses TRBV4-2 and TRBJ1-1, with D tentatively TRBD1 (6 bases). Trimming stripped 4 bases from V and 4 bases from J, with 10 bases between. Per germline, CDR1 LGHNA and CDR2 YNFKEQ. The CDR3 consists of 13 residues. CDR3 nucleotides: TGTGCCAGCAGCCGTACAGGGTCCACTGAAGCTTTCTTT. Translated: CASSRTGSTEAFF.

This rearrangement joins TRBV7-2 to TRBJ1-5; possible D gene TRBD1, 5 bases. Trimming pared 1 base from V and 5 bases from J, leaving 9 bases between. The CDR3 is 14 residues long. The germline gives CDR1 SGHTA, CDR2 FQGNSA. The CDR3 sequence: CASSLGGWYQPQHF. CDR3 DNA: TGTGCCAGCAGCTTAGGGGGGTGGTATCAGCCCCAGCATTTT.

This rearrangement joins TRBV14 to TRBJ1-1; a possible D gene is TRBD1 (5 bases). Germline V gene data show CDR1 as SGHDN and CDR2 as FVKESK. This CDR3 comprises 12 residues. The V and J ends lost 2 bases and 10 bases respectively, with 11 bases between them. The CDR3 is CASSQTGRSAFF. CDR3 DNA: TGTGCCAGCAGCCAAACAGGAAGGTCAGCTTTCTTT.

V is TRBV29-1 and J is TRBJ2-5, with 9 bases that match TRBD1. The CDR3 is 15 amino acids. V was clipped by 7 bases and J by 4 bases; unmatched bases: 13. Germline-derived CDR1 and CDR2 are SQVTM and ANQGSEA. The CDR3 is CSGNLWGQGRETQYF. In nucleotides, the CDR3 is TGCAGCGGTAACTTATGGGGACAGGGCCGAGAGACCCAGTACTTC.

DNA of the CDR3: TGTGCCAGCAGCCGAACAGGGGGCCAAAGAAACACCATATATTTT. Residues: CASSRTGGQRNTIYF. The chain joins TRBV7-9 to TRBJ1-3, with TRBD1 matching over 9 bases. This CDR3 has 15 amino acids. CDR1 is SEHNR and CDR2 is FQNEAQ in the germline V gene (reference sequence). The J segment lost 5 bases and the V segment lost 5 bases, leaving 7 bases of the junction unmatched.

The chain recombines TRBV11-3 with TRBJ2-7, with a weak D call TRBD1 (5 bases). There are 14 residues in the CDR3. Trimming shortened V by 2 bases and J by 4 bases, and 12 bases separated the two germline ends. CDR1 and CDR2 from the germline V gene are SGHNT and YENEEA. CDR3 region: CASSLRSGNYEQYF. The CDR3 coding sequence is TGTGCCAGCAGCTTAAGGTCAGGGAATTACGAGCAGTACTTC. The complete variable domain, with remaining parts taken from reference TRBV11-3 and TRBJ2-7, reads EAGVVQSPRYKIIEKKQPVAFWCNPISGHNTLYWYLQNLGQGPELLIRYENEEAVDDSQLPKDRFSAERLKGVDSTLKIQPAELGDSAVYLCASSLRSGNYEQYFGPGTRLTVT.

The gene calls are TRBV11-2 and TRBJ2-7; TRBD1 agrees at 11 bases. Per the germline V gene, CDR1 is SGHAT and CDR2 is FQNNGV. The CDR3 consists of 14 residues. Trimming cost V 5 bases and J 2 bases; bases outside gene matches: 2. The CDR3 here is CASSLGQGAYEQYF. CDR3 in DNA: TGTGCCAGCAGCCTGGGACAGGGGGCCTACGAGCAGTACTTC. Full variable domain (rest looked up from reference TRBV11-2 and TRBJ2-7): EAGVAQSPRYKIIEKRQSVAFWCNPISGHATLYWYQQILGQGPKLLIQFQNNGVVDDSQLPKDRFSAERLKGVDSTLKIQPAKLEDSAVYLCASSLGQGAYEQYFGPGTRLTVT.

V and J are TRBV5-1 and TRBJ2-7; 10 nucleotides agree with TRBD2. The J segment lost 3 bases and the V segment lost 0 bases, leaving 9 bases of the junction unmatched. CDR1 is SGHRS, CDR2 YFSETQ, per germline. The CDR3 covers 17 residues. DNA for the CDR3: TGCGCCAGCAGCTTGGGTGGAGGGACTAGCGCCAGCTACGAGCAGTACTTC. This sequence encodes CASSLGGGTSASYEQYF.

The gene calls are TRBV30 and TRBJ2-1, with D hard to call. The length of the CDR3 is 12 residues. CDR1 and CDR2 from the germline V gene are GTSNPN and SVGIG (reference sequence). CDR3 protein: CAGGESWNEQFF. CDR3 sequence (DNA): TGTGCGGGTGGGGAATCTTGGAATGAGCAGTTCTTC.

The chain has TRBV11-2 and TRBJ1-2; no clear D gene. CDR1 is SGHAT, CDR2 FQNNGV, per germline. The CDR3 contains 17 residues. V was trimmed by 2 bases and J by 0 bases, leaving 16 bases between them. CDR3 DNA: TGTGCCAGCAGCTTACAGGCCAGCCCCCCGCCTAACTATGGCTACACCTTC. As protein: CASSLQASPPPNYGYTF.

The chain links TRBV7-2 to TRBJ2-7; no reliable D call. The CDR3 covers 13 residues. Germline CDR1 reads SGHTA; CDR2 reads FQGNSA. V lost 0 bases to trimming and J lost 1 base, with 4 bases between them. The CDR3 here is CASSLAGSYEQYF. CDR3 sequence (DNA): TGTGCCAGCAGCTTAGCGGGGTCCTACGAGCAGTACTTC. The full variable domain, in which reference TRBV7-2 and TRBJ2-7 provide the parts outside the CDR3, is GAGVSQSPSNKVTEKGKDVELRCDPISGHTALYWYRQSLGQGLEFLIYFQGNSAPDKSGLPSDRFSAERTGGSVSTLTIQRTQQEDSAVYLCASSLAGSYEQYFGPGTRLTVT.

V is TRBV7-3 and J is TRBJ2-1; 9 positions match TRBD1. The germline V gene has CDR1 SGHTA and CDR2 FQGTGA. The CDR3 loop spans 15 amino acids. Losses at the gene ends were 4 bases for V and 4 bases for J; bases not matched to a gene: 5. The CDR3 reads CASSSGTGNYNEQFF. The CDR3 coding sequence is TGTGCCAGCAGCTCCGGGACAGGGAATTACAATGAGCAGTTCTTC.

This chain uses TRBV9 with TRBJ1-6; TRBD1 agrees at 8 bases. The CDR3 length is 13 residues. With 3 bases clipped from V and 9 bases from J, the junction kept 2 bases outside the gene matches. The germline V gene has CDR1 SGDLS and CDR2 YYNGEE. CDR3 coding DNA: TGTGCCAGCAGCGAACAGGGGGTTTCACCCCTCCACTTT. Encoded protein: CASSEQGVSPLHF. The variable domain in full, with the rest retrieved from reference TRBV9 and TRBJ1-6, is DSGVTQTPKHLITATGQRVTLRCSPRSGDLSVYWYQQSLDQGLQFLIQYYNGEERAKGNILERFSAQQFPDLHSELNLSSLELGDSALYFCASSEQGVSPLHFGNGTRLTVT.

The table lists this clone with a count of one. The gene calls are TRBV19 and TRBJ2-1; 10 bases are shared with TRBD2. V shed 2 bases, J shed 5 bases, and the junction held 9 bases outside the gene matches. Germline assignment: CDR1 LNHDA and CDR2 SQIVND (reference sequence). The CDR3 loop spans 17 amino acids. This CDR3 reads CASSIFGPSGGHNEQFF. CDR3 nucleotide sequence: TGTGCCAGTAGTATATTTGGGCCTAGCGGGGGCCACAATGAGCAGTTCTTC.

CDR3 sequence reads: CASSFRGRDYGYTF. CDR3 DNA sequence: TGTGCCAGCAGTTTCAGGGGGCGCGACTATGGCTACACCTTC. The chain couples TRBV28 to TRBJ1-2; TRBD1 aligns across 8 bases. The CDR3 sequence is 14 residues long. Trimming at V came to 3 bases and at J to 3 bases, leaving 3 bases not matched to a gene. Germline V gene lookup returns CDR1 MDHEN and CDR2 SYDVKM.

V usage is TRBV11-2 and J usage is TRBJ2-5; D gene uncertain. V was cut by 5 bases and J by 2 bases, with 12 bases left in between. Germline lookup yields CDR1 SGHAT and CDR2 FQNNGV. CDR3 size: 14 residues. The CDR3 nucleotides are TGTGCCAGCAGCCCACGTCCAGGACAAGAGACCCAGTACTTC. Translating it yields CASSPRPGQETQYF.